These 8 T cell receptor beta chains originate from one sample sequenced in a study of T-cell memory formation after mild COVID-19. TCRdb passed the 5' RACE reads through MiXCR, listing each CDR3 protein once. The sample lists 130,000 to 150,000 distinct CDR3 sequences, under 7% occurring once. The sample comprised PBMCs or a T cell subset sorted from them (not recorded which). These TCRs come from an adult woman who had mild COVID-19 (a few samples of this study predate the infection). Cell type and time point are not known.

This clonotype was seen many times. The chain couples TRBV7-9 to TRBJ2-5; D ambiguous. The CDR3 covers 11 residues. The V end was cut by 7 bases, the J end by 5 bases, with 8 bases between. CDR1 and CDR2 from the germline V gene are SEHNR and FQNEAQ (reference sequence). The CDR3 reads CASTRRETQYF. In nucleotides, the CDR3 is TGTGCCAGCACCCGACGGGAGACCCAGTACTTC. Filled out from reference TRBV7-9 and TRBJ2-5, the complete variable domain reads DTGVSQNPRHKITKRGQNVTFRCDPISEHNRLYWYRQTLGQGPEFLTYFQNEAQLEKSRLLSDRFSAERPKGSFSTLEIQRTEQGDSAMYLCASTRRETQYFGPGTRLLVL.

About this clonotype itself: A junction end diverges from the germline sequence, so it may reflect a read error. The chain is built from TRBV5-1 and TRBJ2-1; 7 bases are shared with TRBD1. This CDR3 contains 16 residues. Germline V gene data show CDR1 as SGHRS and CDR2 as YFSETQ. DNA for the CDR3: TGCGCCAGCAGGCCGGGACAGACTAACGCCTACAGTGAGCAGTTCTTC. The encoded protein is CASRPGQTNAYSEQFF.

This clonotype was found many times. The V gene is TRBV12-3 or TRBV12-4, the J gene TRBJ1-1; tentative D call: TRBD1 (6 bases). V was pared by 5 bases and J by 3 bases, with 13 bases between. This CDR3 has 14 residues. This chain's CDR3 is CASSPRGQYTEAFF. In DNA form, the CDR3 reads TGTGCCAGCAGTCCGCGGGGACAATACACTGAAGCTTTCTTT.

This clonotype was observed a few times. J is TRBJ2-1 and V is TRBV12-3 or TRBV12-4; TRBD2 agrees at 9 bases. The junction had 4 bases not matched to a gene; V was cut back by 1 base and J by 6 bases. The CDR3 runs to 15 residues. The CDR3 spells CASSLVAGVINEQFF. The CDR3 coding sequence is TGTGCCAGCAGTTTAGTAGCGGGAGTAATCAATGAGCAGTTCTTC.

The genes are TRBV5-4 and TRBJ1-1; 7 bases are a match to TRBD1. The CDR3 sequence is 14 residues long. V lost 6 bases and J lost 1; bases outside the gene matches: 6. Germline assignment: CDR1 SGHNT and CDR2 YYREEE (reference sequence). CDR3 sequence: CASTPGTANTEAFF. The CDR3 region has the DNA TGTGCCAGCACACCCGGGACAGCGAACACTGAAGCTTTCTTT.

This clonotype was seen a handful of times. The chain couples TRBV20-1 to TRBJ2-1; 8 positions agree with TRBD1. The germline gives CDR1 DFQATT, CDR2 SNEGSKA (reference sequence). This CDR3 is 13 amino acids long. V gave up 6 bases and J gave up 9 bases; unmatched junction bases: 10. In nucleotides, the CDR3 is TGCAGTGCCATCGGACAGGGAAAGCCTGAGCAGTTCTTC. Translation gives CSAIGQGKPEQFF.

This clonotype was found a few times. This chain uses TRBV7-9 with TRBJ1-2; D is ambiguous. Trimming pared 5 bases from V and 3 bases from J, leaving 10 bases between. The V gene's germline CDR1 is SEHNR and CDR2 FQNEAQ (reference sequence). The CDR3 is made up of 13 amino acids. CDR3: CASSLNTDYGYTF. In DNA, the CDR3 is TGTGCCAGCAGCCTGAACACCGACTATGGCTACACCTTC.

This clonotype was detected many times. The chain uses TRBV12-3 or TRBV12-4 and TRBJ2-1, with 11 bases lining up with TRBD2. The CDR3 consists of 17 residues. With 3 bases clipped from V and 5 bases from J, the junction kept 9 bases outside the gene matches. Here the CDR3 reads CASSFPTRLAGNNEQFF. For the CDR3, the DNA is TGTGCCAGCAGTTTTCCCACGAGACTAGCGGGAAACAATGAGCAGTTCTTC.